This is a list of T cell receptor beta chains from one sample in a study of chemoradiotherapy in HPV16-positive cancers. Some clones are missing from TCRdb's copy, which holds only in-frame ones; the method was immunoSEQ multiplex PCR. The data show 35,000 to 45,000 clones, 76% seen once. The source was blood, collected from a patient who underwent chemoradiotherapy. The origin of the receptors is a human donor with HPV-associated anogenital cancer. Each CDR3 is given without its conserved first and last residue. Clone size is given for some rows only: seen once, a few or many times, or a class if the clone is expanded.

V gene	CDR3 length	clone size	CDR3 protein
TRBV7-9	13	NA	ASSLKGASGNTIY
TRBV5-1	12	NA	ASSLQGSSTEAF
TRBV10-3	12	NA	AISPRGGNQPQH
TRBV18	14	NA	ASSPFTGGGNQPQH
TRBV11-3	13	NA	ASSSGQGSYNEQF
TRBV6-5	13	NA	ASSSRLSGANVLT
TRBV5-1	18	NA	ASSIEHRDGVNSYNSPLH
TRBV29-1	10	few	SVKDRVYGYT
TRBV9	13	NA	ASSAGLDPSYEQY
TRBV5-1	14	NA	ASRSSGGTGRQQQY
TRBV11-1	13	once	ASSLFYFSTDTQY
TRBV30	12	NA	AWSVLAGTGELF
TRBV9	16	NA	ASSGGTGGILNTGELF
TRBV7-2	12	few	ASSSLDRTDTQY
TRBV25-1	14	NA	ASSEVAGKTYNEQF
TRBV9	14	once	ASSSGTSGVTDTQY
TRBV2	11	medium-sized	ASSPQLNTEAF
TRBV5-8	15	NA	ASSLTGQGIRREKLF
TRBV7-9	12	few	ASSLAGGNQPQH
TRBV7-9	14	NA	ASSLGVRTGPSPLH
TRBV28	10	NA	ASSLLGGEAF
TRBV9	14	NA	ASSVGPGQGAETQY
TRBV19	14	NA	ASSTDGQDYNSPLH
TRBV29-1	10	NA	SVSGGDDEQF
TRBV6-6	12	NA	ASGWRTGGETQY
TRBV20-1	9	medium-sized	SAREVYEQY
TRBV18	10	NA	ASSPRGETQY
TRBV5-6	11	NA	ASSFGRAYEQY
TRBV11-1	12	NA	ASSPIGTLYEQY
TRBV5-5	14	NA	ASSFHPGGLIGELF
TRBV18	13	NA	ASSPQGAGGETQY
TRBV6-5	13	NA	ASSYGQGVSYEQY
TRBV4-1	11	NA	ASSQAEFYEQY
TRBV4-1	15	NA	ASSSPPGSWTNEKLF
TRBV6-5	11	NA	ASSYLYRGELF
TRBV27	11	few	ASSLGANYGYT
TRBV5-1	16	NA	ASSPGQGEHIAKNIQY
TRBV7-6	12	NA	ASSLLGRGREAF
TRBV6-5	11	few	ASSVQEYNEQF
TRBV18	12	once	ASSPGHSPNIQY
TRBV6-1	12	NA	ASSGGGGGETQY